This TCR beta chain was profiled in a study of blood T cell repertoires in COVID-19. Only in-frame clones appear in the TCRdb table, and some are missing; sequencing was by immunoSEQ multiplex PCR. Of a few hundred thousand clones listed, more than 75% were seen once; the top ten hold 4%. The CDR3 loop spans 13 amino acids. The germline V gene has CDR1 MGHRA and CDR2 YSYEKL. Deletions cut 3 bases from V and 7 bases from J, with 13 bases between. The chain combines TRBV4-1 with TRBJ2-7, with D possibly matching TRBD1 (5 bases). The receptor was derived from a woman aged 50 to 65 with active or convalescent COVID-19. Sequencing was carried out using peripheral blood. The CDR3 loop is CASSQDTALEQYF. CDR3 in DNA: TGCGCCAGCAGCCAGGACACAGCGCTTGAGCAGTACTTC.